This T cell receptor beta chain was sequenced in a study of technical replicates of blood from a handful of donors. TCRdb's table, derived via immunoSEQ multiplex PCR, lists solely in-frame clones and lacks some. The sample records roughly 80,000 clones, approximately 94% being singletons. The receptor comes from a human donor in good health. Sequenced input: T cells isolated from PBMCs.

The CDR3 nucleotides are TGTGCCAGCAGTGACCTCCCAACGGAGGGGGCGCATGGCTACACCTTC. It specifies CASSDLPTEGAHGYTF. V usage is TRBV6-4 and J usage is TRBJ1-2; 7 bases align to TRBD1. The CDR3 spans 16 residues. Germline-derived CDR1 and CDR2 are MRHNA and SNTAGT. With V trimmed by 2 bases and J by 6 bases, 12 bases remained unmatched.